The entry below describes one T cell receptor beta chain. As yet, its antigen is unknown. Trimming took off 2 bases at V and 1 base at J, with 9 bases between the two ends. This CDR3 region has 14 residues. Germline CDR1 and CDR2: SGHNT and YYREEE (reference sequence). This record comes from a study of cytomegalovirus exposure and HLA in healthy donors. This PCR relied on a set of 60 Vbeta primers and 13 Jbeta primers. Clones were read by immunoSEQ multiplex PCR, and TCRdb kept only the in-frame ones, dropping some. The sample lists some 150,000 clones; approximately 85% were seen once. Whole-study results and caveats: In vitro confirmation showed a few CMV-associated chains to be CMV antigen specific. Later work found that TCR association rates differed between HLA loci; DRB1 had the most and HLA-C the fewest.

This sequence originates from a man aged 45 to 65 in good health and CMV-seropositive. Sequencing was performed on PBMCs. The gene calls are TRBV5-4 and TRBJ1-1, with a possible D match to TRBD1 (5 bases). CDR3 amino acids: CASSLFQGNTEAFF. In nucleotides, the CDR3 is TGTGCCAGCAGCTTATTCCAGGGGAACACTGAAGCTTTCTTT.